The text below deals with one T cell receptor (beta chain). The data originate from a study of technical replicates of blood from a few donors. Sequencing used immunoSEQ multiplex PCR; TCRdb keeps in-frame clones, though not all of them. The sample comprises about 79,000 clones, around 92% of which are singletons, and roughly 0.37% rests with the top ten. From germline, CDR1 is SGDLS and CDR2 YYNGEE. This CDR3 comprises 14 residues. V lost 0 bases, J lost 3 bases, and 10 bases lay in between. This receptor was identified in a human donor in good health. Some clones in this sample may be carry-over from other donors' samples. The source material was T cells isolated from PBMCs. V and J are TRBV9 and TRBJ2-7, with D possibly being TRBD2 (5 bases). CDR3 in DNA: TGTGCCAGCAGCGTAGAAGGGCGGGTCTACGAGCAGTACTTC. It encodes CASSVEGRVYEQYF.